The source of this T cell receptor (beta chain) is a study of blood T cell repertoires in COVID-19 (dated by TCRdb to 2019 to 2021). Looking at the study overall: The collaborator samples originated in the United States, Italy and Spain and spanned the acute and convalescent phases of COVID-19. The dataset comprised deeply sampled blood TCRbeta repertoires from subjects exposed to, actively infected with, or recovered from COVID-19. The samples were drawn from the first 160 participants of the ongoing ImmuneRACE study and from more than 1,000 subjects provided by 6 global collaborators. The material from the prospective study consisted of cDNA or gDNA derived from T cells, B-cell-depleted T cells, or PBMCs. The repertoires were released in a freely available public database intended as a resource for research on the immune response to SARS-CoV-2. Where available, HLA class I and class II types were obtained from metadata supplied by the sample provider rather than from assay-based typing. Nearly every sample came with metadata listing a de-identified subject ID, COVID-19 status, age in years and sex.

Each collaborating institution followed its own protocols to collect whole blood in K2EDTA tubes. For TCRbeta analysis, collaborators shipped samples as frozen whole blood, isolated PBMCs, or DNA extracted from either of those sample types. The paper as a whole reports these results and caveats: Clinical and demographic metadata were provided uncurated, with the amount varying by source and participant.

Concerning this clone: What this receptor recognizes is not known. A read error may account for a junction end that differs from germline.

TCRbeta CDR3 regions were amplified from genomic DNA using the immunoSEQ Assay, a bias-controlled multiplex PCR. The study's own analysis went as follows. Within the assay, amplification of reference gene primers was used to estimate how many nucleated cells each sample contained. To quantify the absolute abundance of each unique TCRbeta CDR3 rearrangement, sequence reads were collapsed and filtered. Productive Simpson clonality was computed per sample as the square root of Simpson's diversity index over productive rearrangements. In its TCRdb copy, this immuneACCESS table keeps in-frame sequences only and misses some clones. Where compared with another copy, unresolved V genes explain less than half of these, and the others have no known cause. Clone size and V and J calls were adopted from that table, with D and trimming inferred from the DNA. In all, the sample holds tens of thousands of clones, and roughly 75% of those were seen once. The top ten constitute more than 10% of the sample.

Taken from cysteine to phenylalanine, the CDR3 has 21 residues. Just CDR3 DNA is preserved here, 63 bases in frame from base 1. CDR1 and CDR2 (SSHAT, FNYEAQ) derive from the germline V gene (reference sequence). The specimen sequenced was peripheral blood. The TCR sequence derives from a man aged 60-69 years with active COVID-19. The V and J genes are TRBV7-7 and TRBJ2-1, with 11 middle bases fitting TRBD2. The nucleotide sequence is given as TGTGCTAGCAACTTAGCTTGGGGACTAGCGGCCCCCATTTCCTCCTACAATGAGCAGTTCTTC. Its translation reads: CASNLAWGLAAPISSYNEQFF.